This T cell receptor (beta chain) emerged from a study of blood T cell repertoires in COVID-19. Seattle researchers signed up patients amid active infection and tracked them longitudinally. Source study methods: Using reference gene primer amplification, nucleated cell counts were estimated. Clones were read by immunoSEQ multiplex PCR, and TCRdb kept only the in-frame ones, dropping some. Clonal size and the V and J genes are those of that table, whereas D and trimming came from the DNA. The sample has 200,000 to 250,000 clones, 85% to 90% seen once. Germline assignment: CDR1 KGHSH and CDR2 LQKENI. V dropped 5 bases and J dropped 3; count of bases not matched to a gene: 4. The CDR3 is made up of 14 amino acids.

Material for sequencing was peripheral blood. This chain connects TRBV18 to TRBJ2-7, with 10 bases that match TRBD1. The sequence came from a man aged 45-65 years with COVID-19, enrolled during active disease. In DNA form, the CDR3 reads TGTGCCAGCTCAGGGGGGGACAGGGGCTACGAGCAGTACTTC. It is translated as CASSGGDRGYEQYF.